Included here is one TCR beta chain sequence, with context. Its antigen is not yet known. Per-nucleotide qualities are absent, and no much larger clonotype sits a single base away. Based on the germline V gene (reference sequence), the CDR1 and CDR2 sequences are SEHNR and FQNEAQ. The CDR3 starts with the cysteine, ends with the phenylalanine, and has 14 residues. Only the CDR3 DNA stays, 42 bases, in frame from base 1. Trimming accounts for 5 bases at V and 7 bases at J, while the number of junction bases matched to no gene is 8. The data were obtained in a study of blood T cell repertoires in COVID-19 (dated by TCRdb to about 2020). Concerning the study at large: Samples covering the acute and convalescent phases of COVID-19 were provided by collaborators in the United States, Italy and Spain. The prospective study material was composed of cDNA or gDNA derived from T cells, B-cell-depleted T cells, or PBMCs. The dataset comprised deeply sampled blood TCRbeta repertoires from subjects exposed to, actively infected with, or recovered from COVID-19. The repertoires were released in a freely available public database meant as a resource for research on the immune response to SARS-CoV-2. Samples came from the ongoing ImmuneRACE study (first 160 participants) plus 1,254 subjects from 6 global collaborators. Sample metadata almost always included a de-identified subject ID, COVID-19 status, age in years and sex. Where HLA class I and class II types were available, the types were taken from metadata supplied by the sample provider, not from assay-based typing. The paper's findings and limits, for the study overall: Clinical and demographic metadata were provided uncurated, with the amount varying by source and participant.

At one collaborating source in Seattle, patients were enrolled during active infection and were followed longitudinally through the course of disease. Collaborating institutions collected whole blood in K2EDTA tubes following their own protocols. Collaborator samples were shipped for TCRbeta analysis as frozen whole blood, isolated PBMCs, or DNA extracted from either sample type. TCRbeta CDR3 regions were amplified from genomic DNA by means of the immunoSEQ Assay, a bias-controlled multiplex PCR. Concerning the study's data processing: Nucleated cell counts per sample were estimated from amplification of reference gene primers within the assay. To quantify the absolute abundance of each unique TCRbeta CDR3 rearrangement, sequence reads were collapsed and filtered. For each sample, productive Simpson clonality was calculated as the square root of Simpson's diversity index across productive rearrangements. The immuneACCESS repertoire file appears here via TCRdb, limited to in-frame rearrangements. These files lack a portion of the clones; in checked studies, under half of the deficit traces to unresolved V genes, and the cause of the others is not known. The D gene and trimming were derived from the DNA, and the V and J assignments and clone size from that table. For this sample the table gives hundreds of thousands of clones, of which around 92% were detected only once. Roughly 10% of the sample comes from the top ten.

The V and J segments used are TRBV7-9 and TRBJ2-7, with TRBD2 matching 10 junction bases. Sequencing was done on a sample of peripheral blood. This TCR was recovered from a young woman with COVID-19, enrolled during active disease. The nucleotides are TGTGCCAGCAGCGCAGTTTCTAGCGGGGGTGAGCAGTACTTC. This translates into CASSAVSSGGEQYF. The full variable domain, with segments outside the CDR3 supplied by the reference TRBV7-9 and TRBJ2-7 proteins, appears as DTGVSQNPRHKITKRGQNVTFRCDPISEHNRLYWYRQTLGQGPEFLTYFQNEAQLEKSRLLSDRFSAERPKGSFSTLEIQRTEQGDSAMYLCASSAVSSGGEQYFGPGTRLTVT.